This T cell receptor (beta chain) was found in a study of cytomegalovirus exposure and HLA in healthy donors. About this clone itself: Antigen unknown.

PCR primers comprised 60 Vbeta and 13 Jbeta primers. The assay was immunoSEQ multiplex PCR, and TCRdb's table has in-frame clones only and misses some. The sample lists about 160,000 clones, roughly 71% occurring once. Study-level points and caveats: Researchers reportedly found TCR beta sequences accurately predicted most subjects' HLA-A and HLA-B alleles. In a later analysis, an Asian-associated ancestry cluster reportedly showed fewer N-insertions than the roughly 730-donor mean. An analysis that came later showed most CMV-associated TCR beta chains appearing HLA-restricted.

The sequenced material came from PBMCs. This clonotype was sampled from a woman between 50 and 59 years old in good health and CMV-seropositive.

CDR3 region: CAWSVLQGGYTF. In DNA, the CDR3 is TGTGCCTGGAGTGTACTCCAGGGTGGCTACACCTTC. The V call is TRBV30, the J call TRBJ1-2; D is possibly TRBD1 (5 bases). Germline CDR1 is GTSNPN and CDR2 is SVGIG (reference sequence). Deletions cut 0 bases from V and 7 bases from J, with 9 bases between. This CDR3 comprises 12 residues. The full variable domain, with the rest looked up from reference TRBV30 and TRBJ1-2, is SQTIHQWPATLVQPVGSPLSLECTVEGTSNPNLYWYRQAAGRGLQLLFYSVGIGQISSEVPQNLSASRPQDRQFILSSKKLLLSDSGFYLCAWSVLQGGYTFGSGTRLTVV.